This record covers a single T cell receptor beta chain. There is no known antigen for this receptor. No clone much larger than this one lies a single base away; base qualities are absent. This sample is drawn from a study of OX40 agonist ivuxolimab in advanced cancers. Notes on the research overall: Ivuxolimab was an agonistic, fully human IgG2 monoclonal antibody directed against OX40 (CD134), a costimulatory receptor. In the dose-escalation cohort, 82.7% of patients were male, and the mean age was around 60 years, with a range of roughly 20 to 80. Of the approximately 50 dose-escalation patients, hepatocellular carcinoma was present in roughly 19, melanoma in around 15, renal cell carcinoma in 9 and head and neck cancer in 9. The paper describes the monotherapy dose-escalation part (N of about 57 patients) of the phase I trial of ivuxolimab. Intravenous ivuxolimab was administered to patients every 2 weeks at six dose levels: 0.01, 0.1, 0.3, 1.5, 3 and 10 mg/kg. Partial responses occurred in three dose-escalation patients: two with cutaneous melanoma and one with hepatocellular carcinoma. Peripheral TCRbeta sequencing was intended to test whether TCR sequence diversity was altered and clonal T-cell expansion was caused by ivuxolimab. Prior anti-PD-1, anti-PD-L1 or anti-CTLA-4 therapy was permitted, and checkpoint inhibitors had been received by about two fifths of dose-escalation patients.

Patients with autoimmune disease history or receiving systemic immunosuppression were excluded from the trial. In every dose cohort, peripheral blood was drawn for TCR sequencing at baseline, cycle 4 day 1, and cycle 7 day 1. The samples were drawn from a first-in-human, open-label, multicenter phase I dose-escalation trial of ivuxolimab. Adults with locally advanced or metastatic head and neck squamous cell, hepatocellular, melanoma or renal cell carcinoma were enrolled in the trial. Before TCR sequencing, CD4+ and CD8+ T cells were separately sorted from peripheral blood. Genomic DNA was isolated from the sorted cells so that the TCRbeta CDR3 region could be sequenced. The immunoSEQ Assay was used for sequencing of TCRbeta CDR3 regions. Entries here come from immuneACCESS through TCRdb and include only in-frame sequences with V and J called. Some clones fail to appear in such tables; in the studies checked, an unresolved V gene covers under half of the shortfall, and the cause of the remainder is unknown. The sample yields 50,000 or so clones; around 77% were counted once. Approximately 2% of the sample lies in the top ten.

Per the germline V gene, SQVTM is the CDR1 and ANQGSEA is the CDR2. From cysteine to phenylalanine, the CDR3 is 13 amino acids long. Only CDR3 DNA remains: 39 bases, in frame from the first base. Trimming at the junction amounts to 5 bases on V and 0 bases on J, and the germline ends lie 10 bases apart. Summary of the overall study and its limitations: Which antigens the clonally expanded peripheral T cells were specific for was not determined. At doses of 0.1 to 3.0 mg/kg, clonal expansion of both CD4+ and CD8+ blood T cells was observed from baseline to week 6. In partial responders in the 0.1-3.0 mg/kg groups, normalized peripheral clonal expansion was found to be among the lowest, especially among CD8+ T cells. Low levels of normalized T-cell clonal expansion were also shown by some nonresponding patients. On average, CD8+ T cells showed more expanded clones than CD4+ T cells after ivuxolimab.

The sequence was obtained from an adult with an advanced solid tumor such as melanoma, head and neck, liver or kidney cancer. The starting material was CD4+ or CD8+ T cells sorted from blood, obtained in a trial of the OX40 agonist ivuxolimab. Here the chain combines TRBV29-1 and TRBJ1-1; the D gene identity is not certain. The CDR3 sequence is CSVTGSMNTEAFF. In nucleotide form, the sequence is TGCAGCGTTACCGGGAGTATGAACACTGAAGCTTTCTTT.